This T cell receptor (beta chain) was retrieved from a study of blood T cell repertoires in COVID-19. Recruitment covered over 20 US areas and drew participants whose ages spanned roughly 18 to 89 years. Profiled with immunoSEQ multiplex PCR; TCRdb holds only in-frame clones, not every one. The table lists about 200,000 clones, roughly 83% of them singletons. This clone was seen a single time. The sequenced sample was PBMCs or T cells enriched from blood (not recorded which). This TCR was sampled from a man in his forties with acute COVID-19.

This chain's CDR3 is CASSQDRRALHF. The DNA of the CDR3 is TGTGCCAGCAGCCAAGATCGTCGCGCCCTCCACTTT. This chain links TRBV3-1 (or the pseudogene TRBV3-2) with TRBJ1-6; no reliable D call. This CDR3 contains 12 residues. Trimming shortened V by 0 bases and J by 14 bases, and 8 bases separated the two germline ends. CDR1 and CDR2 (germline): LGHDT, YNNKEL (reference sequence).